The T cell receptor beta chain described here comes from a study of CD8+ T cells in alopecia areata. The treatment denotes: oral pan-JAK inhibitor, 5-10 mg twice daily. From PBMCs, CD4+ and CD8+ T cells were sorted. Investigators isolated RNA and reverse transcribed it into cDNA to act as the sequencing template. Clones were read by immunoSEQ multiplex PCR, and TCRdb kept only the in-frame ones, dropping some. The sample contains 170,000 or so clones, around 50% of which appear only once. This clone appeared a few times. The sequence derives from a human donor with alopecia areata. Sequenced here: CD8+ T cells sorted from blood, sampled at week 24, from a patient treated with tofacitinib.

Here the CDR3 DNA reads TGTGCCAGCAGCTTAGGGGCTAGCGGGGAGACCCAGTACTTC. Protein product: CASSLGASGETQYF. The rearrangement links TRBV11-2 to TRBJ2-5; 8 bases map to TRBD2. V was clipped by 1 base and J by 5 bases; unmatched bases: 3. The length of the CDR3 is 14 residues. CDR1 SGHAT and CDR2 FQNNGV come from the germline V gene.